These 24 T cell receptor beta chains were all obtained from the same sample, sequenced in a study of T cells after yellow fever vaccination. TCRdb re-called the 5' RACE reads through MiXCR, storing one row per CDR3 protein. The sample yields some 350,000 distinct CDR3 sequences, about 6% seen once. This specimen was PBMCs, taken 5 days after the yellow fever booster vaccination. The receptors come from a man younger than 45 who received the YFV17D yellow fever vaccine.

This clonotype occurred a few times. The chain recombines TRBV18 with TRBJ2-7; TRBD2 aligns across 8 bases. The CDR3 loop spans 16 amino acids. Per the germline V gene, CDR1 is KGHSH and CDR2 is LQKENI. The J segment lost 1 base and the V segment lost 1 base, leaving 6 bases of the junction unmatched. The CDR3 spells CASSPQAGGESYEQYF. As DNA, the CDR3 is TGTGCCAGCTCACCACAGGCCGGGGGGGAGTCCTACGAGCAGTACTTC. Looking up the rest from reference TRBV18 and TRBJ2-7 gives the full variable domain: NAGVMQNPRHLVRRRGQEARLRCSPMKGHSHVYWYRQLPEEGLKFMVYLQKENIIDESGMPKERFSAEFPKEGPSILRIQQVVRGDSAAYFCASSPQAGGESYEQYFGPGTRLTVT.

A few counts support this clonotype. The rearrangement uses TRBV5-5 and TRBJ2-7; either TRBD1 or TRBD2 may supply D (5 bases each). The CDR3 consists of 16 residues. V lost 4 bases and J 1 base, leaving 18 bases between the germline ends. The V gene's germline CDR1 is SGHKS and CDR2 YYEKEE (reference sequence). CDR3 region: CASSVRDGARSYEQYF. CDR3 nucleotide sequence: TGTGCCAGCAGCGTCCGGGACGGCGCCCGTTCCTACGAGCAGTACTTC.

On this clonotype: This sequence may be a read error, since a much larger clone differs from it by one base. This chain links TRBV12-5 with TRBJ1-5, with D unresolved. CDR1 LGHNT and CDR2 FRNRAP come from the germline V gene. The CDR3 totals 12 residues. DNA for the CDR3: TGTGCTAGTGGTTTAGGGAATCAGCCCCAGCTTTTT. Residues: CASGLGNQPQLF. Full variable domain (missing parts from reference TRBV12-5 and TRBJ1-5): DARVTQTPRHKVTEMGQEVTMRCQPILGHNTVFWYRQTMMQGLELLAYFRNRAPLDDSGMPKDRFSAEMPDATLATLKIQPSEPRDSAVYFCASGLGNQPQLFGDGTRLSIL.

In its sample, this clonotype was seen a few times. This chain links TRBV27 with TRBJ2-1, with 9 bases matching TRBD2. Per the germline V gene, CDR1 is MNHEY and CDR2 is SMNVEV (reference sequence). This CDR3 is 15 amino acids long. J gave up 6 bases and V 6 bases, and 9 bases lay outside the gene matches. Written as DNA, the CDR3 is TGTGCCAGCAGACTACCGGGACTAGCCTTCAATGAGCAGTTCTTC. The encoded protein is CASRLPGLAFNEQFF.

This clonotype was counted a few times. The chain uses TRBV7-9 and TRBJ2-7; possibly TRBD1 for D (5 bases). This CDR3 region has 12 residues. The germline V gene encodes CDR1 SEHNR and CDR2 FQNEAQ (reference sequence). The V gene lost 5 bases and the J gene lost 4 bases, with 9 bases spanning the gap. CDR3 DNA: TGTGCCAGCAGCCCCAAGGGGTACGAGCAGTACTTC. This translates into CASSPKGYEQYF.

CDR3 protein: CASSLPRTGGGEQYF. CDR3 nucleotides: TGTGCCAGCAGCTTACCGCGGACAGGGGGTGGCGAGCAGTACTTC. The chain is built from TRBV5-5 and TRBJ2-7, with 10 bases fitting TRBD1. Germline CDR1 reads SGHKS; CDR2 reads YYEKEE (reference sequence). Trimming removed 2 bases from V and 6 bases from J; junction bases left unmatched: 8. The CDR3 loop spans 15 amino acids.

This clonotype was detected only a few times. The chain has TRBV21-1 and TRBJ2-7; the listed D gene, TRBD1, was not tested against the DNA. TRBV21-1 is flagged as a pseudogene. CDR3 size: 18 residues. In nucleotides, the CDR3 is TGTGCCAGCAGCAAAGATCCTGGGGACAGGGGCGAGGCTCACGAGCAGTACTTC. Its translation is CASSKDPGDRGEAHEQYF.

This chain uses TRBV20-1 with TRBJ2-3; D call uncertain. CDR1 is DFQATT, CDR2 SNEGSKA, per germline (reference sequence). The CDR3 consists of 15 residues. Between the trimmed V and J ends, which lost 4 bases and 6 bases, there was a span of 20 bases. The CDR3: CSAIRRLVGGDTQYF. CDR3 coding DNA: TGCAGTGCTATTCGTCGGTTGGTGGGCGGCGATACGCAGTATTTT.

This clonotype was seen many times. For the CDR3, the DNA is TGTGCCAGCGCCCCACACCAAACAGGTCCCCCCGGGGAGCTGTTTTTT. It specifies CASAPHQTGPPGELFF. The chain is built from TRBV6-2 or TRBV6-3 and TRBJ2-2; TRBD1 might be the D (5 bases). V was shortened by 8 bases and J by 6 bases, with 22 bases between the two germline ends. The germline gives CDR1 MNHEY, CDR2 SVGEGT. The CDR3 is 16 residues long.

This clonotype was counted between two and nine times. V is TRBV20-1 and J is TRBJ2-3; TRBD2 matches at 7 bases. This CDR3 spans 15 amino acids. Germline lookup yields CDR1 DFQATT and CDR2 SNEGSKA (reference sequence). Trimming at V came to 0 bases and at J to 5 bases, leaving 8 bases not matched to a gene. For the CDR3, the DNA is TGCAGTGCTAGAGATGGCGGGAGAGTAGTAGATACGCAGTATTTT. Translation gives CSARDGGRVVDTQYF.

This clonotype was counted a few times. The chain carries TRBV30 and TRBJ2-1; D is ambiguous. The V gene lost 2 bases and the J gene lost 8 bases, with 13 bases spanning the gap. The CDR3 runs to 13 residues. CDR1 GTSNPN and CDR2 SVGIG come from the germline V gene (reference sequence). The CDR3 nucleotides are TGTGCCTGGAGTAGGCCCCGGAGTTATGAGCAGTTCTTC. This codes for CAWSRPRSYEQFF. Together with reference TRBV30 and TRBJ2-1, the CDR3 gives the full variable domain: SQTIHQWPATLVQPVGSPLSLECTVEGTSNPNLYWYRQAAGRGLQLLFYSVGIGQISSEVPQNLSASRPQDRQFILSSKKLLLSDSGFYLCAWSRPRSYEQFFGPGTRLTVL.

This clonotype was seen repeatedly, ten times or more. The V and J genes are TRBV4-2 and TRBJ2-3; tentatively, D is TRBD2 (6 bases). The CDR3 contains 16 residues. The germline gives CDR1 LGHNA, CDR2 YNFKEQ. V was cut by 4 bases and J by 3 bases, with 17 bases left in between. CDR3 coding DNA: TGTGCCAGCAGCCCGTCAGGAAATAGCGGAACAGATACGCAGTATTTT. It translates to CASSPSGNSGTDTQYF.

This clonotype was seen at least ten times. The chain joins TRBV3-1 to TRBJ2-3; D gene uncertain. Germline assignment: CDR1 LGHDT and CDR2 YNNKEL (reference sequence). The CDR3 extends over 13 amino acids. Deletions cut 1 base from V and 3 bases from J, with 5 bases between. The CDR3 protein is CASSQGYTDTQYF. CDR3 nucleotides: TGTGCCAGCAGCCAAGGGTATACAGATACGCAGTATTTT.

This clonotype was counted a few times. This sequence joins TRBV28 and TRBJ2-1, with 7 bases that match TRBD1. J lost 5 bases, V lost 6 bases, and 4 bases had no gene match. The CDR3 runs to 13 residues. Germline-derived CDR1 and CDR2 are MDHEN and SYDVKM. The CDR3 DNA is TGTGCCAGCAGGGACAGGCGACACAATGAGCAGTTCTTC. This encodes CASRDRRHNEQFF.

V gene TRBV5-4 combines with J gene TRBJ2-5, with D perhaps TRBD2 (7 bases). Germline V gene data show CDR1 as SGHNT and CDR2 as YYREEE (reference sequence). Deletions cut 0 bases from V and 1 base from J, with 13 bases between. CDR3 size: 16 residues. The CDR3 DNA sequence: TGTGCCAGCAGCTTGGGGGGGGGGCGGAGCCAAGAGACCCAGTACTTC. Residues: CASSLGGGRSQETQYF.

This rearrangement joins TRBV9 to TRBJ1-1, with 8 positions matching TRBD1. The germline gives CDR1 SGDLS, CDR2 YYNGEE. The CDR3 extends over 14 amino acids. V was pared by 2 bases and J by 6 bases, with 6 bases of the junction left unmatched. CDR3 residues: CASSVPGQVSEAFF. CDR3 nucleotide sequence: TGTGCCAGCAGCGTCCCGGGACAGGTCTCTGAAGCTTTCTTT.

The table lists this clonotype with many counts. The rearrangement joins TRBV7-9 to TRBJ2-4, with D possibly TRBD2 on 6 matching bases. The CDR3 consists of 14 residues. The V gene's germline CDR1 is SEHNR and CDR2 FQNEAQ (reference sequence). Trimming stripped 3 bases from V and 5 bases from J, with 11 bases between. The CDR3 loop reads CASSLGTGENIQYF. CDR3 in DNA: TGTGCCAGCAGCTTGGGGACTGGGGAAAACATTCAGTACTTC.

This clonotype was seen a few times. CDR3 amino acids: CASSKGSSSGLEQFF. Here the CDR3 DNA reads TGTGCCAGCAGCAAAGGGTCTAGTTCGGGACTTGAGCAGTTCTTC. The chain carries TRBV7-8 and TRBJ2-1; tentative D call: TRBD2 (6 bases). CDR1 SGHVS and CDR2 FQNEAQ come from the germline V gene. The CDR3 consists of 15 residues. With 5 bases removed from V and 9 bases from J, the gap between germline ends came to 20 bases.

This clonotype has a count of ten or more. This sequence joins TRBV3-1 and TRBJ2-7; 8 bases line up with TRBD2. The V gene end was trimmed by 5 bases and the J gene end by 1 base; junction bases not matched to a gene: 4. The CDR3 consists of 14 residues. Germline values: CDR1 LGHDT, CDR2 YNNKEL (reference sequence). The DNA of the CDR3 is TGTGCCAGCAGCACCCGGGAGGGTTCCTACGAGCAGTACTTC. Encoded protein: CASSTREGSYEQYF.

CDR3 residues: CASSFSGFSTDTQYF. In nucleotides, the CDR3 is TGTGCCAGCAGCTTTAGCGGGTTCAGCACAGATACGCAGTATTTT. The chain carries TRBV7-9 and TRBJ2-3; TRBD2 matches 7 bases. With V trimmed by 3 bases and J by 0 bases, 3 bases remained unmatched. The germline CDR1 and CDR2 sequences are SEHNR and FQNEAQ (reference sequence). The CDR3 length is 15 residues.

This clonotype occurred a few times. The V and J genes are TRBV19 and TRBJ2-1; D remains unclear. Per germline, CDR1 LNHDA and CDR2 SQIVND (reference sequence). The CDR3 has 13 amino acids. Deletions cut 0 bases from V and 0 bases from J, with 0 bases between. The CDR3 coding sequence is TGTGCCAGTAGTATAGACTCCTACAATGAGCAGTTCTTC. This gives the protein CASSIDSYNEQFF.

With respect to this clonotype: Just one base apart from a much larger clone, this may be a read error. The chain is built from TRBV5-1 and TRBJ2-7; D is ambiguous. The CDR3 is 14 residues long. Looked up from germline, CDR1 is SGHRS and CDR2 is YFSETQ. V gave up 0 bases and J gave up 3 bases, with 10 bases separating them. CDR3 sequence reads: CASSLGTENYEQYF. The CDR3, as DNA: TGCGCCAGCAGCTTGGGGACGGAAAACTACGAGCAGTACTTC.

As to this clonotype: One end of the junction is discordant with germline, which a read error may explain. This sequence joins TRBV20-1 and TRBJ2-5; 10 bases are a match to TRBD2. The CDR3 extends over 14 amino acids. The germline gives CDR1 DFQATT, CDR2 SNEGSKA (reference sequence). The CDR3 is CCVRGTSAREAQYF. The DNA of the CDR3 is TGCTGTGTCCGCGGGACTAGCGCCAGAGAGGCCCAGTACTTC.

This clonotype was observed many times. J is TRBJ2-1 and V is TRBV20-1; 7 nucleotides match TRBD1. J was trimmed by 3 bases and V by 4 bases; bases with no gene match: 9. The germline V gene encodes CDR1 DFQATT and CDR2 SNEGSKA (reference sequence). This CDR3 is built from 15 residues. The CDR3 nucleotides read TGCAGTGCTAACACAGGGGCCCACTACTACAATGAGCAGTTCTTC. This codes for CSANTGAHYYNEQFF.